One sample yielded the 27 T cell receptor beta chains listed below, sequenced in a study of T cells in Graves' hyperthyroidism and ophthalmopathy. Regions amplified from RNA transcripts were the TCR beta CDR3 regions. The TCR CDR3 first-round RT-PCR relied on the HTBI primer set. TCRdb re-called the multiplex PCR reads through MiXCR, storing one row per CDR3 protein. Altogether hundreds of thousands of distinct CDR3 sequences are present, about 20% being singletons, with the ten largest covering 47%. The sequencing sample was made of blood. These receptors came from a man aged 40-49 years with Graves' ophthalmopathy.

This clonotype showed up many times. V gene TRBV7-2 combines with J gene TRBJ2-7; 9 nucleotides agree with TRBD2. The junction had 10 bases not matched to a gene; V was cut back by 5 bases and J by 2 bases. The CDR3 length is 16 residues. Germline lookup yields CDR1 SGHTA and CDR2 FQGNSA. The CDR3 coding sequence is TGTGCCAGCAGCCGAGAAGGCTCTAGCGGGACCTACGAGCAGTACTTC. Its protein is CASSREGSSGTYEQYF.

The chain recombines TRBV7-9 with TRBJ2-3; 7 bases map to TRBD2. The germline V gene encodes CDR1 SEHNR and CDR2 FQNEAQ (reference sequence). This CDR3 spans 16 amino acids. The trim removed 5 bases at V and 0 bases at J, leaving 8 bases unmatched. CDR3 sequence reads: CASSTLAVSSTDTQYF. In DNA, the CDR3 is TGTGCCAGCAGCACCCTAGCGGTCTCTAGCACAGATACGCAGTATTTT.

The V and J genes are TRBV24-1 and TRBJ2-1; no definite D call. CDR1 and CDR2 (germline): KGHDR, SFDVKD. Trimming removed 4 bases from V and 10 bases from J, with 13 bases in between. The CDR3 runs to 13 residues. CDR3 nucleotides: TGTGCCACCAGTGACCAAGACCGATTAGAGCAGTTCTTC. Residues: CATSDQDRLEQFF.

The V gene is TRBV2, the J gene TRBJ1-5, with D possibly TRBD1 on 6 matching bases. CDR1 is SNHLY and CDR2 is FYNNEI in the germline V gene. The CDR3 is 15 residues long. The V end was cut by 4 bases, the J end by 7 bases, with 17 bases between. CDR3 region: CASSGVSGAGQPQHF. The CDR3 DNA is TGTGCCAGCAGTGGGGTTTCGGGGGCGGGGCAGCCCCAGCATTTT.

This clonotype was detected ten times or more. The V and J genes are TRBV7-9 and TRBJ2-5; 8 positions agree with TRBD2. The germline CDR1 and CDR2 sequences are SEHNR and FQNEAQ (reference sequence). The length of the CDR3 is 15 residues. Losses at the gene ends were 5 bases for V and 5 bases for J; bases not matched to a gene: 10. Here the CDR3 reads CASSLTSGRGETQYF. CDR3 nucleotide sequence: TGTGCCAGCAGCCTCACTAGCGGCAGAGGGGAGACCCAGTACTTC.

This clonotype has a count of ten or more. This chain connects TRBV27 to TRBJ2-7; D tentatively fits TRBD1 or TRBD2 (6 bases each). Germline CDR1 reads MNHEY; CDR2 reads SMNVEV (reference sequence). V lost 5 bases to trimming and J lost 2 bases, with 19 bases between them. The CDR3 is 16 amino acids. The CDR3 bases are TGTGCCAGCAGTAAGTTAACAGGGACTCGTACCTACGAGCAGTACTTC. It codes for CASSKLTGTRTYEQYF.

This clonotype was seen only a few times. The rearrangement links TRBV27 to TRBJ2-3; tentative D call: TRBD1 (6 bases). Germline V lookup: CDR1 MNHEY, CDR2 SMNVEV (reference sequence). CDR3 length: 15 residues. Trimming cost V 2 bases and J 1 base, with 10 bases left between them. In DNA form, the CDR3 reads TGTGCCAGCAGTTTAGAGAACAGGGGCACAGATACGCAGTATTTT. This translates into CASSLENRGTDTQYF.

This chain's CDR3 is CASSLAETGELFF. In DNA form, the CDR3 reads TGTGCCAGCAGTCTAGCCGAAACCGGGGAGCTGTTTTTT. The chain joins TRBV13 to TRBJ2-2; weak D call: TRBD2 (5 bases). Trimming shortened V by 6 bases and J by 5 bases, and 10 bases separated the two germline ends. Germline V gives CDR1 PRHDT, CDR2 FYEKMQ (reference sequence). The CDR3 covers 13 residues.

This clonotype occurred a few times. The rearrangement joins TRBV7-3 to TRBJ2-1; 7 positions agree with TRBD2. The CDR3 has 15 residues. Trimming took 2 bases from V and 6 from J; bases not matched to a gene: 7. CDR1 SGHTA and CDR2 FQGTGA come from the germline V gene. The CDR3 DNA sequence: TGTGCCAGCAGCTTAGGTGAGACTAGCCCCAATGAGCAGTTCTTC. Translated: CASSLGETSPNEQFF. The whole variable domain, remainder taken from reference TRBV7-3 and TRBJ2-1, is GAGVSQTPSNKVTEKGKYVELRCDPISGHTALYWYRQSLGQGPEFLIYFQGTGAADDSGLPNDRFFAVRPEGSVSTLKIQRTERGDSAVYLCASSLGETSPNEQFFGPGTRLTVL.

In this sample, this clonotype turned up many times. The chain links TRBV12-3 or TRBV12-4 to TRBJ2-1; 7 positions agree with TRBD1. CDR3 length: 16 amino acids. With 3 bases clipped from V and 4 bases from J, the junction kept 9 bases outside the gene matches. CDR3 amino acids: CASSFSTGRGYNEQFF. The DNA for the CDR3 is TGTGCCAGCAGTTTCTCGACAGGGAGAGGATACAATGAGCAGTTCTTC.

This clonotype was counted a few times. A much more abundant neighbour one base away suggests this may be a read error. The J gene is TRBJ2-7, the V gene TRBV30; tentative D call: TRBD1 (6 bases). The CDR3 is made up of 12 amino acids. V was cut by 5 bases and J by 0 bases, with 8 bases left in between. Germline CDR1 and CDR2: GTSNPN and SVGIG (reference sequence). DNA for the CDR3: TGTGCCTGGGGGGACAACTCCTACGAGCAGTACTTC. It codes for CAWGDNSYEQYF.

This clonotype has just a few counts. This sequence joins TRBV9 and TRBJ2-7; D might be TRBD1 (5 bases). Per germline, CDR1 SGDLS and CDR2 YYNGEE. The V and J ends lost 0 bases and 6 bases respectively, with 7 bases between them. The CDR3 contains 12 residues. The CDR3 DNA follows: TGTGCCAGCAGCGTAGAGGACACCGAGCAGTACTTC. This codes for CASSVEDTEQYF.

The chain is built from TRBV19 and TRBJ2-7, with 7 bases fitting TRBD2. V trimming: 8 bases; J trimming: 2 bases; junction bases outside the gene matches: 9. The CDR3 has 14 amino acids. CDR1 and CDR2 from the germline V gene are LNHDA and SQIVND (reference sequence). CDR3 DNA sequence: TGTGCCAGTTCTTCTGGGGGGGGTCCCTACGAGCAGTACTTC. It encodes CASSSGGGPYEQYF.

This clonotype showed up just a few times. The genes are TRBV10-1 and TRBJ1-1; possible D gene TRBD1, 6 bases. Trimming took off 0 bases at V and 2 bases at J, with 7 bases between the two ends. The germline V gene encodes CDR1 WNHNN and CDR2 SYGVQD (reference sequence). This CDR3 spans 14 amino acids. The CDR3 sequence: CASSESGANTEAFF. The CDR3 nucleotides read TGCGCCAGCAGTGAGTCGGGGGCCAACACTGAAGCTTTCTTT.

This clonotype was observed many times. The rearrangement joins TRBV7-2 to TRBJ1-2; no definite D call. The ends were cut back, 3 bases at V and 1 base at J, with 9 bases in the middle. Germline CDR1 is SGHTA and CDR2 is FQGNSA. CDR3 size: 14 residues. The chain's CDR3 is CASSLDRFNYGYTF. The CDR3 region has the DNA TGTGCCAGCAGCTTGGATAGATTTAACTATGGCTACACCTTC.

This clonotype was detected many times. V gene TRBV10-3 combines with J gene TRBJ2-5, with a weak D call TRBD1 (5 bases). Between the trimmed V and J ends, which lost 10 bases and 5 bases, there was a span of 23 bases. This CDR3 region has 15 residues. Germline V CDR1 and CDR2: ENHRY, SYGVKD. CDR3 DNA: TGTGCCACCACAATCGCACAGGCAAAAGAGGAGACCCAGTACTTC. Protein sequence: CATTIAQAKEETQYF.

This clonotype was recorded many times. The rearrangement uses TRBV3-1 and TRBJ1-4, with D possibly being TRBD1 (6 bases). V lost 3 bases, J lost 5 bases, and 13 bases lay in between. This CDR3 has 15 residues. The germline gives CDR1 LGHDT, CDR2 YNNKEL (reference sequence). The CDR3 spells CASSQRGTPNEKLFF. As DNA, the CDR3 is TGTGCCAGCAGCCAGAGGGGGACCCCGAATGAAAAACTGTTTTTT.

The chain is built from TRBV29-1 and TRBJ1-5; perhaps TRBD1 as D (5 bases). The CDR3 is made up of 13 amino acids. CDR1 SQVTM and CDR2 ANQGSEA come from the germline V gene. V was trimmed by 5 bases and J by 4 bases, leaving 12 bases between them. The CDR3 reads CSVFRARNQPQHF. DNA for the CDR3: TGCAGCGTTTTCAGGGCCCGTAATCAGCCCCAGCATTTT.

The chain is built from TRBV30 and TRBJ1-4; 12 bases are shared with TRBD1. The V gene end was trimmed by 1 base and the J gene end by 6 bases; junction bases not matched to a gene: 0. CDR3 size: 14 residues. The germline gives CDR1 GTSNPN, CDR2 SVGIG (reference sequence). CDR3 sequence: CAWSGDRGHEKLFF. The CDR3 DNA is TGTGCCTGGAGTGGGGACAGGGGGCATGAAAAACTGTTTTTT. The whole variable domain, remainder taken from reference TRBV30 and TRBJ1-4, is SQTIHQWPATLVQPVGSPLSLECTVEGTSNPNLYWYRQAAGRGLQLLFYSVGIGQISSEVPQNLSASRPQDRQFILSSKKLLLSDSGFYLCAWSGDRGHEKLFFGSGTQLSVL.

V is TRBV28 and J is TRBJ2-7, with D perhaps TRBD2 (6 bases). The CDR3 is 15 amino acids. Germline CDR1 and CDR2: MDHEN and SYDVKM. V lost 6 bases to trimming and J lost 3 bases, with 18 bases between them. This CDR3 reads CASSAPGFSGYEQYF. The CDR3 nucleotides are TGTGCCAGCAGCGCTCCTGGATTTAGCGGCTACGAGCAGTACTTC.

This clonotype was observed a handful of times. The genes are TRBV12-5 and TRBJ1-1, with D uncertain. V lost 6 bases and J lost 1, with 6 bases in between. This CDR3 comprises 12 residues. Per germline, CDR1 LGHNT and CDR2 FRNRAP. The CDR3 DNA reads TGTGCTAGTGGCTGGGAGAACACTGAAGCTTTCTTT. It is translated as CASGWENTEAFF.

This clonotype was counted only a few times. The CDR3 loop is CASSLSSPRSYTF. The CDR3 DNA is TGTGCCAGCAGTTTATCCTCCCCTCGGAGCTACACCTTC. V is TRBV27 and J is TRBJ1-2; D remains unclear. The CDR3 contains 13 residues. Germline loops: CDR1 MNHEY, CDR2 SMNVEV (reference sequence). V shed 0 bases and J shed 9 bases, with 11 bases lying between them.

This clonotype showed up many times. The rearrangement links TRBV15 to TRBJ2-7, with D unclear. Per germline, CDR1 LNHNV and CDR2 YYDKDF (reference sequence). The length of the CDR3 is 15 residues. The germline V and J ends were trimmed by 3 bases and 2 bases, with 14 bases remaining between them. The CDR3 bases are TGTGCCACCAGCAGCTGGGAAGGCAGAACCTACGAGCAGTACTTC. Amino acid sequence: CATSSWEGRTYEQYF.

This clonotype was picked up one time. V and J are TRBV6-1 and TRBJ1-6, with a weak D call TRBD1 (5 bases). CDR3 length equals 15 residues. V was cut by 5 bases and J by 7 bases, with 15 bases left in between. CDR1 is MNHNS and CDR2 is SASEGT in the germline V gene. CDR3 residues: CASSQGAAKNSPLHF. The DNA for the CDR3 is TGTGCCAGCAGTCAAGGGGCAGCGAAGAATTCACCCCTCCACTTT.

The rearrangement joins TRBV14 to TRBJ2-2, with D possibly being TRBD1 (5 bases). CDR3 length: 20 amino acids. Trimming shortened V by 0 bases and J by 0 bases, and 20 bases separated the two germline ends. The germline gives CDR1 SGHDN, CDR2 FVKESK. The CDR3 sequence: CASSQDRMTDTYTNTGELFF. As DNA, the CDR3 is TGTGCCAGCAGCCAAGATCGAATGACAGATACATACACGAACACCGGGGAGCTGTTTTTT.

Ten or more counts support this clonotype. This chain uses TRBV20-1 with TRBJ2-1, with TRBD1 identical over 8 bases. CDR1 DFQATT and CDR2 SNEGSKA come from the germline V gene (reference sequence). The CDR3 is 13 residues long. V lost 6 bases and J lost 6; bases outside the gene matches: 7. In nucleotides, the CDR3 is TGCAGTGCACCTGGACAGGGAGTCAATGAGCAGTTCTTC. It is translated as CSAPGQGVNEQFF.

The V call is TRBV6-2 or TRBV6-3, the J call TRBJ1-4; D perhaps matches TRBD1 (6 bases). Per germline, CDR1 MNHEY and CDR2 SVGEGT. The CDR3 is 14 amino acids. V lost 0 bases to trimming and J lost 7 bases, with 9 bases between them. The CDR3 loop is CASSYSKGGEKLFF. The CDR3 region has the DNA TGTGCCAGCAGTTACTCAAAGGGGGGTGAAAAACTGTTTTTT.